This TCR beta chain was captured by sequencing in a study of cytotoxic CD8 clonotypes in ibrutinib-treated CLL. General study findings and limits: Clonality showed a rise at ibrutinib response that reversed toward baseline at progression.

CDR1 is MNHNY, CDR2 SVGAGI, per germline (reference sequence). The V end was cut by 6 bases, the J end by 6 bases, with 16 bases between. The CDR3 spans 14 residues. About this clone: Its matching antigen is unknown.

TCRdb's table, derived via immunoSEQ multiplex PCR, lists solely in-frame clones and lacks some. Altogether 160,000 or so clones are present, about 88% being singletons, with the ten largest covering around 2.7%. This TCR came from a human donor with chronic lymphocytic leukemia. The sample in question was PBMCs, obtained at disease progression, from a patient treated with ibrutinib. The chain employs TRBV6-6 and TRBJ2-3; D is perhaps TRBD2 (6 bases). In DNA form, the CDR3 reads TGTGCCAGCAGCTCTTCCGGGAGAGCGGATACGCAGTATTTT. This gives the protein CASSSSGRADTQYF.